This is a list of T cell receptor beta chains from one sample in a study of vaccination effects on CD4 cells after COVID-19. Using immunoSEQ multiplex PCR, the repertoire was profiled, and TCRdb retains in-frame clones only, with some absent. The table records about 38,000 clones, almost 85% of them present only once. Their target antigens are unknown. Material: CD4+ T cells from PBMCs cultured with HCoV-NL63 spike peptides, obtained after COVID-19 vaccination. These receptors were taken from a human donor who received a COVID-19 vaccine. Some clones in this sample may be carry-over from other donors' samples. CDR3s include the opening cysteine and the closing phenylalanine or tryptophan. A D gene is named only where the DNA matches it firmly. A clone size is listed for some rows: how often the clone was seen (once, few, many), or a class if it is expanded.

TRBD1,TRBJ1-2,.,TRBV19,CASSTYRTGGDGYTF,TGTGCCAGTAGTACCTACCGGACAGGGGGTGATGGCTACACCTTC
TRBD1,TRBJ1-1,.,TRBV29-1,CSVRTGVLNTEAFF,TGCAGCGTCCGGACAGGGGTACTGAACACTGAAGCTTTCTTT
.,TRBJ1-5,.,TRBV30,CAWGVGSGINQPQHF,TGTGCCTGGGGTGTGGGGTCAGGGATTAATCAGCCCCAGCATTTT
.,TRBJ1-6,.,TRBV7-9,CASSWGSSYNSPLHF,TGTGCCAGCAGCTGGGGGAGCTCCTATAATTCACCCCTCCACTTT
.,TRBJ2-5,.,TRBV5-1,CASSPRVQETQYF,TGCGCCAGCAGCCCGCGGGTACAAGAGACCCAGTACTTC
TRBD1,TRBJ1-1,.,TRBV30,CAWRTGGSGTEAFF,TGTGCCTGGAGGACAGGGGGCAGTGGCACTGAAGCTTTCTTT
.,TRBJ2-3,.,TRBV2,CASRRGRTSFTDTQYF,TGTGCCAGCAGGAGGGGCCGGACTTCTTTCACAGATACGCAGTATTTT
TRBD1,TRBJ1-2,.,TRBV7-3,CASSLEGQAQGSYGYTF,TGTGCCAGCAGCTTAGAGGGACAGGCCCAGGGAAGCTATGGCTACACCTTC
TRBD2,TRBJ2-3,.,TRBV19,CASSPRPSGGVMGTDTQYF,TGTGCCAGTAGTCCGCGCCCTAGCGGGGGGGTGATGGGCACAGATACGCAGTATTTT
TRBD1,TRBJ2-1,few,TRBV6-5,CASVGADRGNEQFF,TGTGCCAGTGTCGGAGCGGACAGGGGCAATGAGCAGTTCTTC
.,TRBJ2-1,.,TRBV5-6,CASGGAGGSYNEQFF,TGTGCCAGCGGGGGGGCCGGAGGCTCCTACAATGAGCAGTTCTTC
.,TRBJ1-2,.,TRBV14,CASSQVRSDGYTF,TGTGCCAGCAGCCAAGTGAGGTCTGATGGCTACACCTTC
.,TRBJ1-5,.,TRBV4-3,CASSQDLGTPPQHF,TGCGCCAGCAGCCAAGATTTAGGGACTCCGCCCCAGCATTTT
.,TRBJ1-5,.,TRBV9,CASSVGGDHSNQPQHF,TGTGCCAGCAGCGTAGGCGGAGATCATAGCAATCAGCCCCAGCATTTT
.,TRBJ1-2,.,TRBV4-2,CASSQEYLNYGYTF,TGTGCCAGCAGCCAAGAGTACTTAAACTATGGCTACACCTTC
.,TRBJ2-1,.,TRBV13,CASSLLNGLEQFF,TGTGCCAGCAGCTTACTCAATGGGTTAGAGCAGTTCTTC
TRBD1,TRBJ1-1,.,TRBV12-5,CASALRQGMTWDTEAFF,TGTGCTAGTGCGCTCCGACAGGGGATGACTTGGGACACTGAAGCTTTCTTT
TRBD1,TRBJ2-5,once,TRBV7-2,CASSLTQGNLETQYF,TGTGCCAGCAGCTTAACACAGGGGAATTTAGAGACCCAGTACTTC
TRBD1,TRBJ2-3,.,TRBV2,CASSEIGTAEFTDTQYF,TGTGCCAGCAGTGAAATTGGGACAGCTGAATTCACAGATACGCAGTATTTT
.,TRBJ2-2,.,TRBV9,CASSVGGSYTGELFF,TGTGCCAGCAGCGTTGGAGGGTCCTACACCGGGGAGCTGTTTTTT
.,TRBJ1-1,.,TRBV15,CATSRVGSWGAEAFF,TGTGCCACCAGCAGAGTAGGGAGTTGGGGCGCTGAAGCTTTCTTT
TRBD2,TRBJ2-6,.,TRBV5-1,CASSFLAGGSDLSGANVLTF,TGCGCCAGCAGCTTCCTAGCGGGGGGGTCGGACCTCTCTGGGGCCAACGTCCTGACTTTC
.,TRBJ2-7,.,TRBV12-3/TRBV12-4,CASSFAGYEQYF,TGTGCCAGCAGTTTCGCAGGGTACGAGCAGTACTTC
TRBD2,TRBJ2-5,.,TRBV7-2,CASSLAWLAGLQETQYF,TGTGCCAGCAGCTTAGCGTGGCTAGCGGGACTCCAAGAGACCCAGTACTTC
.,TRBJ1-4,.,TRBV5-1,CASSLVVGQGEKLFF,TGCGCCAGCAGCTTGGTCGTGGGGCAAGGCGAAAAACTGTTTTTT
TRBD1,TRBJ2-6,.,TRBV19,CASSMAGTGSGANVLTF,TGTGCCAGTAGTATGGCCGGGACAGGCTCTGGGGCCAACGTCCTGACTTTC
.,TRBJ2-2,.,TRBV30,CAWSVEGRGTGELFF,TGTGCCTGGAGTGTAGAGGGGAGGGGGACCGGGGAGCTGTTTTTT
TRBD1,TRBJ1-6,.,TRBV3-1/TRBV3-2,CASSQERDRAYSPLHF,TGTGCCAGCAGCCAAGAAAGGGACAGGGCCTATTCACCCCTCCACTTT
.,TRBJ1-1,.,TRBV19,CATKSGRVTEAFF,TGTGCCACAAAATCAGGGCGAGTCACTGAAGCTTTCTTT
TRBD1,TRBJ2-1,.,TRBV27,CASSLYPDRGYEQFF,TGTGCCAGCAGTTTATACCCGGACAGGGGGTATGAGCAGTTCTTC
TRBD2,TRBJ2-3,.,TRBV7-2,CASRYRRAGGRGDTQYF,TGTGCCAGCCGATATAGAAGGGCGGGGGGGCGAGGAGATACGCAGTATTTT
.,TRBJ2-5,.,TRBV29-1,CSVGGLVETQYF,TGCAGCGTCGGGGGTTTGGTAGAGACCCAGTACTTC
.,TRBJ1-3,.,TRBV2,CASSYDERSGNTIYF,TGTGCCAGCAGTTATGACGAGCGCTCTGGAAACACCATATATTTT
TRBD2,TRBJ2-2,.,TRBV30,CAWRGGPGELFF,TGTGCCTGGCGGGGGGGCCCCGGGGAGCTGTTTTTT
TRBD2,TRBJ2-2,.,TRBV4-1,CASSRSSGGAGTGELFF,TGCGCCAGCAGCCGTAGTAGCGGGGGGGCGGGAACCGGGGAGCTGTTTTTT
.,TRBJ2-4,.,TRBV19,CASSILAKNIQYF,TGTGCCAGTAGTATACTAGCCAAAAACATTCAGTACTTC
.,TRBJ2-3,.,TRBV5-1,CASSLVGSSTDTQYF,TGCGCCAGCAGCTTGGTGGGATCCAGCACAGATACGCAGTATTTT
.,TRBJ2-1,.,TRBV3-1/TRBV3-2,CASSQDRDNEQFF,TGTGCCAGCAGCCAAGACCGGGACAATGAGCAGTTCTTC
.,TRBJ1-5,.,TRBV19,CASSIGGGQPQHF,TGTGCCAGTAGTATAGGGGGGGGACAGCCCCAGCATTTT
.,TRBJ1-3,once,TRBV4-3,CASSQGRVGNTIYF,TGCGCCAGCAGCCAAGGGCGGGTGGGAAACACCATATATTTT